Following are 9 T cell receptor beta chains from one sample sequenced in a study of shared T cell receptors in the human thymus. Only in-frame clones appear in the TCRdb table, and some are missing; sequencing was by immunoSEQ multiplex PCR. The sample has approximately 490,000 clones, around 82% seen once. Another study also made use of these data, one on human thymus T cells.

Sequenced sample: thymocytes. Receptors originate from a boy younger than two with a congenital heart defect.

The chain combines TRBV4-1 with TRBJ2-3, with a possible D match to TRBD2 (7 bases). Germline CDR1 and CDR2: MGHRA and YSYEKL. This CDR3 region has 17 residues. Trimming took 3 bases from V and 5 from J, leaving 21 bases between them. The DNA for the CDR3 is TGCGCCAGCAGCCATACCATGCGTGCGGGGGCTAGAGATACGCAGTATTTT. Its translation: CASSHTMRAGARDTQYF.

This clone was observed a handful of times. This sequence joins TRBV6-1 and TRBJ1-5; D not resolved. This CDR3 comprises 12 residues. Trimming stripped 2 bases from V and 4 bases from J, with 3 bases between. Germline CDR1 MNHNS, CDR2 SASEGT. CDR3 nucleotide sequence: TGTGCCAGCAGTGAAACAAATCAGCCCCAGCATTTT. It translates to CASSETNQPQHF.

The DNA for the CDR3 is TGTGCCATCACACTAGCGAGCTCCTACAATGAGCAGTTCTTC. Protein product: CAITLASSYNEQFF. The J gene is TRBJ2-1, the V gene TRBV10-3, with 7 bases aligning to TRBD2. From germline, CDR1 is ENHRY and CDR2 SYGVKD. The V segment lost 7 bases and the J segment 0 bases; nucleotides outside the gene matches: 3. The CDR3 consists of 14 residues.

This chain links TRBV7-9 with TRBJ1-3; tentative D call: TRBD1 (6 bases). Trimming took off 5 bases at V and 5 bases at J, with 13 bases between the two ends. This CDR3 contains 14 residues. The germline V gene has CDR1 SEHNR and CDR2 FQNEAQ (reference sequence). The CDR3: CASSPGGLRNTIYF. CDR3 in DNA: TGTGCCAGCAGCCCGGGGGGGCTTAGAAACACCATATATTTT.

The chain uses TRBV27 and TRBJ2-7, with D tentatively TRBD1 (6 bases). The length of the CDR3 is 15 residues. V lost 5 bases and J 2 bases, leaving 16 bases between the germline ends. Germline V lookup: CDR1 MNHEY, CDR2 SMNVEV (reference sequence). The CDR3 reads CASSQPGQGPYEQYF. In DNA form, the CDR3 reads TGTGCCAGCAGTCAACCGGGACAAGGACCCTACGAGCAGTACTTC.

For the CDR3, the DNA is TGTGCCAGCAGCTCGGGACAGCGTGGGTTTCACGAGCAGTACTTC. Encoded protein: CASSSGQRGFHEQYF. This chain links TRBV5-4 with TRBJ2-5, with 7 bases lining up with TRBD1. The DNA end is a closer match to TRBJ2-7, so the J assignment may be wrong. The germline gives CDR1 SGHNT, CDR2 YYREEE (reference sequence). The CDR3 has 15 amino acids.

The chain recombines TRBV18 with TRBJ2-7; 9 nucleotides line up with TRBD1. From germline, CDR1 is KGHSH and CDR2 LQKENI. With 8 bases clipped from V and 5 bases from J, the junction kept 4 bases outside the gene matches. The CDR3 covers 12 residues. The CDR3 nucleotides are TGTGCCAGCACACAGGGGGCTAACGAGCAGTACTTC. Translation: CASTQGANEQYF.

The chain joins TRBV5-3 to TRBJ2-7; weak D call: TRBD1 (6 bases). TRBV5-3 is an ORF, and what it does is uncertain. The CDR3 consists of 14 residues. Trimming removed 4 bases from V and 1 base from J, with 12 bases in between. The CDR3 here is CARSGRQVSYEQYF. The CDR3 nucleotides are TGTGCCAGAAGCGGTCGACAGGTTTCCTACGAGCAGTACTTC.

V usage is TRBV5-6 and J usage is TRBJ2-1; 7 nucleotides align to TRBD2. This CDR3 region has 12 residues. V lost 2 bases to trimming and J lost 8 bases; unmatched junction nucleotides: 1. In germline, CDR1 is SGHDT, CDR2 YYEEEE. The CDR3 nucleotides read TGTGCCAGCAGCTTTACTAGCGATGAGCAGTTCTTC. Translated: CASSFTSDEQFF. Variable domain in full (rest from reference TRBV5-6 and TRBJ2-1): DAGVTQSPTHLIKTRGQQVTLRCSPKSGHDTVSWYQQALGQGPQFIFQYYEEEERQRGNFPDRFSGHQFPNYSSELNVNALLLGDSALYLCASSFTSDEQFFGPGTRLTVL.